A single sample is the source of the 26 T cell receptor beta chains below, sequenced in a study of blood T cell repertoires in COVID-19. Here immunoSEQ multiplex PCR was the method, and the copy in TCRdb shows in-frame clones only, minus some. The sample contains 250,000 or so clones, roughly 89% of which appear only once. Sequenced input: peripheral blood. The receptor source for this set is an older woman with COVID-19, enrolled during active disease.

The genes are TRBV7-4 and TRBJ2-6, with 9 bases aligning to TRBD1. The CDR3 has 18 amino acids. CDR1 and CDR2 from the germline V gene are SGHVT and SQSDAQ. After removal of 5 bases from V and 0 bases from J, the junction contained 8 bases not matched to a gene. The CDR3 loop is CASSLGGTGLSGANVLTF. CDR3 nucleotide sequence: TGTGCCAGCAGCCTTGGCGGGACAGGGCTCTCTGGGGCCAACGTCCTGACTTTC.

The CDR3 region is CASGEGQGSRTGELFF. CDR3 DNA sequence: TGTGCTAGTGGCGAGGGACAGGGGTCGCGGACCGGGGAGCTGTTTTTT. The chain links TRBV12-5 to TRBJ2-2; 10 positions match TRBD1. Trimming cost V 6 bases and J 5 bases; bases outside gene matches: 9. This CDR3 spans 16 amino acids. CDR1 is LGHNT and CDR2 is FRNRAP in the germline V gene.

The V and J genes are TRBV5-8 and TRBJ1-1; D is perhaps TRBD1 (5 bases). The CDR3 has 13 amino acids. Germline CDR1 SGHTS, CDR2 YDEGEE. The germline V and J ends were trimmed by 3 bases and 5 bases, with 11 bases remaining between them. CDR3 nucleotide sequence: TGTGCCAGCAGCTCGGGACTCCAGACTGAAGCTTTCTTT. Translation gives CASSSGLQTEAFF.

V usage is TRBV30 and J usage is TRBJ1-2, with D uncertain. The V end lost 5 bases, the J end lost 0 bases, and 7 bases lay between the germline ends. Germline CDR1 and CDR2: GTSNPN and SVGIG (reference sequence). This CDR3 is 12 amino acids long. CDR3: CAWELSNYGYTF. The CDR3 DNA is TGTGCCTGGGAACTCTCTAACTATGGCTACACCTTC.

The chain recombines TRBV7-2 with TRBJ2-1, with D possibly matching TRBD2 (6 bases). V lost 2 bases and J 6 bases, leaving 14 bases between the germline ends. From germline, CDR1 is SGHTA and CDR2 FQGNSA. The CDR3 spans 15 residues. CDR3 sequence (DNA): TGTGCCAGCAGCTTACTACGGGGGACCTCCAATGAGCAGTTCTTC. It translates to CASSLLRGTSNEQFF.

The CDR3 loop is CASSRSRDTSPRAFF. CDR3 in DNA: TGTGCCAGTAGCCGGAGCCGGGACACCAGCCCCCGGGCTTTCTTT. The rearrangement uses TRBV19 and TRBJ1-1; perhaps TRBD1 as D (6 bases). Germline CDR1 reads LNHDA; CDR2 reads SQIVND (reference sequence). The CDR3 length is 15 residues. Trimming took off 6 bases at V and 11 bases at J, with 25 bases between the two ends.

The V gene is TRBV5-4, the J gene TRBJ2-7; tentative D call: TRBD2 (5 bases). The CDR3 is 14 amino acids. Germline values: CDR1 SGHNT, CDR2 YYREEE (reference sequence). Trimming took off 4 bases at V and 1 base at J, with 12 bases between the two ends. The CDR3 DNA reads TGTGCCAGCAGCACCGGACTTCTTTCCTACGAGCAGTACTTC. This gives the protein CASSTGLLSYEQYF.

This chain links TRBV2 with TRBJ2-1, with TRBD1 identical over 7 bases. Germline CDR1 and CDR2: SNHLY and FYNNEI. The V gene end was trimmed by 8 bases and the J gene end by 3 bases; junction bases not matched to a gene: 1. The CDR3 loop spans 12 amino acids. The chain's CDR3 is CASGQVYNEQFF. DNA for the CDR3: TGTGCCAGCGGACAGGTCTACAATGAGCAGTTCTTC.

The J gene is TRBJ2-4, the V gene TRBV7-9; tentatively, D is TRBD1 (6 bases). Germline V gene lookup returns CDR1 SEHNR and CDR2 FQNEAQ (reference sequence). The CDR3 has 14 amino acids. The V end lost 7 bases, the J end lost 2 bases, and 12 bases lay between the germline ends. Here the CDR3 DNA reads TGTGCCAGCAACGATGACAGGTCCAAAAACATTCAGTACTTC. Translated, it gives CASNDDRSKNIQYF.

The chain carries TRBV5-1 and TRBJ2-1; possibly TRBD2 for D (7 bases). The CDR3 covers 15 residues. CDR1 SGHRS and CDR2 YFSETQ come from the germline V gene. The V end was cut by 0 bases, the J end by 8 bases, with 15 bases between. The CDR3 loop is CASSLVGGGRDEQFF. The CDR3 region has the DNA TGCGCCAGCAGCTTGGTCGGCGGGGGCCGCGATGAGCAGTTCTTC.

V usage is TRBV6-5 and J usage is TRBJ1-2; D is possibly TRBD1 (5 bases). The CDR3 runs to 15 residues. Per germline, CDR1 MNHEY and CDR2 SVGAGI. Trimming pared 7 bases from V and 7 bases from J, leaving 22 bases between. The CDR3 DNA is TGTGCCAGCATTCTAGACAGCTCGTGGGATGGTGGCTACACCTTC. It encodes CASILDSSWDGGYTF.

The CDR3 spells CASSFRTVRMTNEKLFF. The CDR3 DNA follows: TGTGCCAGCAGCTTCCGGACAGTAAGAATGACTAATGAAAAACTGTTTTTT. The V call is TRBV11-2, the J call TRBJ1-4; D perhaps matches TRBD1 (6 bases). Germline assignment: CDR1 SGHAT and CDR2 FQNNGV. V lost 3 bases and J lost 2, with 16 bases in between. The CDR3 consists of 17 residues.

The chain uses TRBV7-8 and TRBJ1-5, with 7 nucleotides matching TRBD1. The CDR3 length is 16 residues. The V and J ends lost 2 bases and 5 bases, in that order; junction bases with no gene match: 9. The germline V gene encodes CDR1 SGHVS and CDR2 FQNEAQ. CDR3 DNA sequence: TGTGCCAGCAGCTTACGGCGCGGCCAGGGGGATCAGCCCCAGCATTTT. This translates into CASSLRRGQGDQPQHF.

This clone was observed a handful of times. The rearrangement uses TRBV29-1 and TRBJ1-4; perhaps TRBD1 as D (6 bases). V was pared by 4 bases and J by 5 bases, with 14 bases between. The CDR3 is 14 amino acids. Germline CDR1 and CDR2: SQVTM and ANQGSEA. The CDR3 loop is CSVAVGGANEKLFF. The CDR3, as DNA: TGCAGCGTTGCGGTAGGGGGGGCAAATGAAAAACTGTTTTTT.

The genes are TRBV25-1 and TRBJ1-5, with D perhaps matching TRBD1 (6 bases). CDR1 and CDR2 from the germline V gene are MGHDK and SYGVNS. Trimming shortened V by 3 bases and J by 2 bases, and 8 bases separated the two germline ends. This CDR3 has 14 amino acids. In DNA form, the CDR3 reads TGTGCCAGCAGTGAGGCAGGGGGCAATCAGCCCCAGCATTTT. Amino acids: CASSEAGGNQPQHF.

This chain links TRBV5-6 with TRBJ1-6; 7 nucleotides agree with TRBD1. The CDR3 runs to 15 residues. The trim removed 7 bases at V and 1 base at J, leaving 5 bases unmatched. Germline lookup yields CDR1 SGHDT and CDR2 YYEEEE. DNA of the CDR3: TGTGCCAGCGGTCGACAGGGATCCTATAATTCACCCCTCCACTTT. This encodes CASGRQGSYNSPLHF.

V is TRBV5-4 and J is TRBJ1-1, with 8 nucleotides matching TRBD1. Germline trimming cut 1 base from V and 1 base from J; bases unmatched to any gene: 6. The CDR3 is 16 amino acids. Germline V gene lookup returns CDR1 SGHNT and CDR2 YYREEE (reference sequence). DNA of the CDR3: TGTGCCAGCAGCTTGTTCAGGGGGCAAGCGAACACTGAAGCTTTCTTT. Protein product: CASSLFRGQANTEAFF.

The CDR3 reads CASDNSGRLSGANVLTF. CDR3 DNA: TGTGCCAGCGACAACTCTGGGAGACTTTCTGGGGCCAACGTCCTGACTTTC. J is TRBJ2-6 and V is TRBV6-7; possible D gene TRBD2, 5 bases. TRBV6-7 qualifies as an ORF whose function is uncertain. The CDR3 consists of 17 residues. The germline V and J ends were trimmed by 8 bases and 1 base, with 18 bases remaining between them.

The DNA of the CDR3 is TGTGCCATCACCCGGGGACTGGAGAACACTGAAGCTTTCTTT. Amino acids: CAITRGLENTEAFF. The rearrangement uses TRBV10-3 and TRBJ1-1; D may be TRBD1 (5 bases). The CDR3 length is 14 residues. Germline CDR1 and CDR2: ENHRY and SYGVKD. V lost 7 bases and J 1 base, leaving 13 bases between the germline ends.

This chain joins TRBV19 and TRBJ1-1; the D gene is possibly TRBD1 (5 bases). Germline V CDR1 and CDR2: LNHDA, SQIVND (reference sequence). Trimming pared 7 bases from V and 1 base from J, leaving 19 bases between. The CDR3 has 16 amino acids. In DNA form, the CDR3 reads TGTGCCAGTATTGAGAGACCACCCGGGGGGAACACTGAAGCTTTCTTT. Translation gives CASIERPPGGNTEAFF. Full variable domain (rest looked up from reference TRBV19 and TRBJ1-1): DGGITQSPKYLFRKEGQNVTLSCEQNLNHDAMYWYRQDPGQGLRLIYYSQIVNDFQKGDIAEGYSVSREKKESFPLTVTSAQKNPTAFYLCASIERPPGGNTEAFFGQGTRLTVV.

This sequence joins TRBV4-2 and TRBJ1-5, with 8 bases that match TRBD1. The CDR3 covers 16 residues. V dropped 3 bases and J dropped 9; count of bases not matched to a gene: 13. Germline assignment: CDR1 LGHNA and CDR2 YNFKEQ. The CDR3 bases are TGTGCCAGCAGCCAGGAGGGAACAGGGGGAGGGGGGCCCCAGCATTTT. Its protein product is CASSQEGTGGGGPQHF.

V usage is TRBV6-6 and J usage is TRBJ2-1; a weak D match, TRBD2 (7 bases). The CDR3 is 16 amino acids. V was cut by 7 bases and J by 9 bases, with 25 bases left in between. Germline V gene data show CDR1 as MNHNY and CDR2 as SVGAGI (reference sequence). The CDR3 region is CASTLTRGAPRGEQFF. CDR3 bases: TGTGCCAGCACCCTCACCCGGGGGGCCCCTCGGGGTGAGCAGTTCTTC.

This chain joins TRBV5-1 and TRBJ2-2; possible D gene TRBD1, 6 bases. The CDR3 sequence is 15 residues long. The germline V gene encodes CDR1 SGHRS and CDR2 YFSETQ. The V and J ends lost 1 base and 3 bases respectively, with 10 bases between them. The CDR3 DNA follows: TGCGCCAGCAGCTTGTGGGACACATACACCGGGGAGCTGTTTTTT. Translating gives CASSLWDTYTGELFF.

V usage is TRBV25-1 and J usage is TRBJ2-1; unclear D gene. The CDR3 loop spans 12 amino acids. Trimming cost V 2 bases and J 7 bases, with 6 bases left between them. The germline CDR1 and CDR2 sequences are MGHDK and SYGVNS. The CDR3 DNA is TGTGCCAGCAGTGAAGTCGGGAATGAGCAGTTCTTC. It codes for CASSEVGNEQFF.

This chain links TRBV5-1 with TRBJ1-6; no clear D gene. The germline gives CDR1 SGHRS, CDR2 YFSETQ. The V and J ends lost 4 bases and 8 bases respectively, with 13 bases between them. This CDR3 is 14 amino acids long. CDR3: CASSPQTADSPLHF. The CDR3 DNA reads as TGCGCCAGCAGCCCCCAAACAGCGGATTCACCCCTCCACTTT.

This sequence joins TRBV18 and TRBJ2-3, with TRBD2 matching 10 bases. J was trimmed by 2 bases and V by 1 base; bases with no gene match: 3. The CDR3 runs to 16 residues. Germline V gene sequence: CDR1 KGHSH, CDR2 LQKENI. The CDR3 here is CASSPLAGGSTDTQYF. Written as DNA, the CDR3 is TGTGCCAGCTCACCACTAGCGGGGGGCTCCACAGATACGCAGTATTTT.